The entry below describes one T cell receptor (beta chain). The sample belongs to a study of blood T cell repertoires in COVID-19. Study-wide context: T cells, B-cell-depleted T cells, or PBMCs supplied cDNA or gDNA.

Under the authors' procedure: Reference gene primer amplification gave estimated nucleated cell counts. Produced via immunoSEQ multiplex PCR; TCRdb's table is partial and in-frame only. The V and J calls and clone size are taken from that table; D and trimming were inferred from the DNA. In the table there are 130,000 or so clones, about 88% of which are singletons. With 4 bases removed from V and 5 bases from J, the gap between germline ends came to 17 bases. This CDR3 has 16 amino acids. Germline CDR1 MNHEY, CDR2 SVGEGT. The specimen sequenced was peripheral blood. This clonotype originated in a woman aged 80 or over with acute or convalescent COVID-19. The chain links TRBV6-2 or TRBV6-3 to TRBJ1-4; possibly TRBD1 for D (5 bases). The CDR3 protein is CASSSIPGWRNEKLFF. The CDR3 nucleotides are TGTGCCAGCAGTTCGATCCCAGGGTGGCGGAATGAAAAACTGTTTTTT.